The sequence of this T cell receptor beta chain was determined in a study of blood T cells in healthy people across ages. Whole-study results and caveats: Measured against age, TCR beta diversity per million T cells decreased in a roughly linear manner.

A remark on this clonotype: Its antigen is still unknown. A much larger clone lies one base from this, so it may be a read error.

The V and J ends lost 4 bases and 4 bases, in that order; junction bases with no gene match: 9. The CDR3 has 15 residues. Germline V gene lookup returns CDR1 SGHTA and CDR2 FQGNSA. It was with a sample-barcoded 5' primer and a J-beta primer mix that a second PCR of roughly 7 to 12 cycles was run. TCRdb ran MiXCR on the 5' RACE reads and lists one entry per CDR3 protein. The sample records approximately 960,000 distinct CDR3 sequences, 25% to 30% being singletons. These data also featured in a second study, about T cells of mothers and their children.

The sample comprised blood. This TCR came from a woman in her thirties or forties in good health. V gene TRBV7-2 combines with J gene TRBJ2-7, with 8 bases matching TRBD2. The CDR3 is CTSSSLYGGVYEQYF. Here the CDR3 DNA reads TGTACCAGCAGCTCCCTCTACGGGGGGGTTTACGAGCAGTACTTC.